This T cell receptor (beta chain) came from a study of blood T cell repertoires in COVID-19. Overall study context: Sources were T cells, B-cell-depleted T cells, or PBMCs; the material itself was cDNA or gDNA.

The table came from immunoSEQ multiplex PCR; TCRdb's copy has only in-frame clones and leaves some out. The sample lists a few hundred thousand clones; roughly 87% were seen once. This clone was counted a single time. With 3 bases clipped from V and 5 bases from J, the junction kept 6 bases outside the gene matches. The CDR3 spans 15 residues. Looked up from germline, CDR1 is SGDLS and CDR2 is YYNGEE. The receptor's source is a man between 18 and 29 years old with active or convalescent COVID-19. The chain links TRBV9 to TRBJ2-5; 11 nucleotides agree with TRBD2. The specimen was peripheral blood. The CDR3 loop is CASSAQLAGVETQYF. The CDR3 bases are TGTGCCAGCAGCGCCCAACTAGCGGGAGTTGAGACCCAGTACTTC.